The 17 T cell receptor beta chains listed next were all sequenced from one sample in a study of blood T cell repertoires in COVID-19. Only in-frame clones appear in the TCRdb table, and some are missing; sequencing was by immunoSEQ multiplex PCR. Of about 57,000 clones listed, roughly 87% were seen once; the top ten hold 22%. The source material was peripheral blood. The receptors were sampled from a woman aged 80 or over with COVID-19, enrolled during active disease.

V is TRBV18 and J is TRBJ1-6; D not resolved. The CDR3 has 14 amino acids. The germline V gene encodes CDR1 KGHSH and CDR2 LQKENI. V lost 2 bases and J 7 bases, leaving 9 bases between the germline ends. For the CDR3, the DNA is TGTGCCAGCTCACCAACGGTGAGGAATTCACCCCTCCACTTT. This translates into CASSPTVRNSPLHF.

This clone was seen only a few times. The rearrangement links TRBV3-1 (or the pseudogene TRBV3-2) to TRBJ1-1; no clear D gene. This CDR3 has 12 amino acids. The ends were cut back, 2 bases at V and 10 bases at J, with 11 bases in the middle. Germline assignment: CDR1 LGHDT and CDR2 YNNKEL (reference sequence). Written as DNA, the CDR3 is TGTGCCAGCAGCCAAAGGAGCTCTCGAGCTTTCTTT. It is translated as CASSQRSSRAFF.

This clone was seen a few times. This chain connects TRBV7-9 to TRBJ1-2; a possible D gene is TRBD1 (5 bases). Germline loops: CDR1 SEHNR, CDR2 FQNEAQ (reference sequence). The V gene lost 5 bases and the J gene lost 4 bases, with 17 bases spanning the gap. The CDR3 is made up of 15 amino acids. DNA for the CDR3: TGTGCCAGCAGCCCGTCTGGGCAGGGCATCTATGGCTACACCTTC. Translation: CASSPSGQGIYGYTF.

Written as DNA, the CDR3 is TGTGCCAGCAGCGACAGGCGGACAGGGGGAATCGGGGAGCTGTTTTTT. This sequence encodes CASSDRRTGGIGELFF. The chain is built from TRBV11-2 and TRBJ2-2; 10 bases are a match to TRBD1. Unmatched junction bases numbered 10, after V lost 5 bases and J lost 7 bases. Germline V gene data show CDR1 as SGHAT and CDR2 as FQNNGV. The CDR3 length is 16 residues.

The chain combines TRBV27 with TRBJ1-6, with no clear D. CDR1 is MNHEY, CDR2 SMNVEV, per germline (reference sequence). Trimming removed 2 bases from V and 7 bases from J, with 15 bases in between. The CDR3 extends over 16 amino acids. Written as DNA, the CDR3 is TGTGCCAGCAGTTTACGCCCAGGTCAAATGAATTCACCCCTCCACTTT. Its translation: CASSLRPGQMNSPLHF.

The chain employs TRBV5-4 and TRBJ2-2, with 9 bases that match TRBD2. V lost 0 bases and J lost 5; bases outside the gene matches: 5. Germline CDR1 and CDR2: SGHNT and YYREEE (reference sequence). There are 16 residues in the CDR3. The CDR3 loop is CASSLGASGGTGELFF. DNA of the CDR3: TGTGCCAGCAGCTTGGGCGCCAGCGGGGGGACCGGGGAGCTGTTTTTT.

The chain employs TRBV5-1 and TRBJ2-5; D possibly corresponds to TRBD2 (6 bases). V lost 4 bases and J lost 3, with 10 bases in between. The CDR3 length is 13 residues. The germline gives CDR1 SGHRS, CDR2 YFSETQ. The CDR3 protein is CASSASGEETQYF. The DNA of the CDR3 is TGCGCCAGCAGCGCCTCGGGGGAAGAGACCCAGTACTTC. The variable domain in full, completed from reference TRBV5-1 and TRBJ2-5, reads KAGVTQTPRYLIKTRGQQVTLSCSPISGHRSVSWYQQTPGQGLQFLFEYFSETQRNKGNFPGRFSGRQFSNSRSEMNVSTLELGDSALYLCASSASGEETQYFGPGTRLLVL.

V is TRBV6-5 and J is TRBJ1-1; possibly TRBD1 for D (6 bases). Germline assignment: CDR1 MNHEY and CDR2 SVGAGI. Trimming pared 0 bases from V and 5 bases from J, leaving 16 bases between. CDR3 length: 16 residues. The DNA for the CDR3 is TGTGCCAGCAGTTACTCAGGTCGGGGGGCGGGGACTGAAGCTTTCTTT. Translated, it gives CASSYSGRGAGTEAFF.

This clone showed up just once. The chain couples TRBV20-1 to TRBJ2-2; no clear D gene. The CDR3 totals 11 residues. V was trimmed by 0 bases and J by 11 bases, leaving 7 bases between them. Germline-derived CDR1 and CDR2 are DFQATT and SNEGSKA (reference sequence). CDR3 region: CSARDTTELFF. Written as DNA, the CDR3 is TGCAGTGCTAGAGATACCACAGAGCTGTTTTTT.

Here the CDR3 reads CASSESGTVNQPQHF. The CDR3, as DNA: TGTGCCAGCAGTGAATCCGGGACAGTAAATCAGCCCCAGCATTTT. The chain employs TRBV6-1 and TRBJ1-5, with 7 bases identical to TRBD1. This CDR3 region has 15 residues. Germline V gene lookup returns CDR1 MNHNS and CDR2 SASEGT. V lost 2 bases to trimming and J lost 4 bases; unmatched junction nucleotides: 5.

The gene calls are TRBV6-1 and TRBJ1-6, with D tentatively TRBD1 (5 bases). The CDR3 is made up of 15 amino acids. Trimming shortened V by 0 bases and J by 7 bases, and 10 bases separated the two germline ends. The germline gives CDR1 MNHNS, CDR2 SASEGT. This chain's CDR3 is CASSEAQGANSPLHF. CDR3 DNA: TGTGCCAGCAGTGAAGCGCAGGGTGCAAATTCACCCCTCCACTTT.

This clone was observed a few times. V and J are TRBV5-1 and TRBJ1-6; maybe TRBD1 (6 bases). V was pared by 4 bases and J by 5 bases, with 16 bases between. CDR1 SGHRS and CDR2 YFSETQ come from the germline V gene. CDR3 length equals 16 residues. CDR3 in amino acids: CASSPLDKGDNSPLHF. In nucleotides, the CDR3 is TGCGCCAGCAGCCCCCTGGACAAGGGGGATAATTCACCCCTCCACTTT.

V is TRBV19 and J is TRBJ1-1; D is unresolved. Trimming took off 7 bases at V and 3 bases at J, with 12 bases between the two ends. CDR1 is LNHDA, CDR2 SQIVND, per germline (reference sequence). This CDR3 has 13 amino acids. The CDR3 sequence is CASTINVDTEAFF. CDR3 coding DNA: TGTGCCAGTACAATAAACGTAGACACTGAAGCTTTCTTT. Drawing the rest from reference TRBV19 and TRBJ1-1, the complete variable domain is DGGITQSPKYLFRKEGQNVTLSCEQNLNHDAMYWYRQDPGQGLRLIYYSQIVNDFQKGDIAEGYSVSREKKESFPLTVTSAQKNPTAFYLCASTINVDTEAFFGQGTRLTVV.

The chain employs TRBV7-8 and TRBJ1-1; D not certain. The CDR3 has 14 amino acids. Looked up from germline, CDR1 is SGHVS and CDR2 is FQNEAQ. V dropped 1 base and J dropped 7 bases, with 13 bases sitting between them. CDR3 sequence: CASSLGGNKNEAFF. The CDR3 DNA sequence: TGTGCCAGCAGCTTAGGAGGGAACAAGAATGAAGCTTTCTTT.

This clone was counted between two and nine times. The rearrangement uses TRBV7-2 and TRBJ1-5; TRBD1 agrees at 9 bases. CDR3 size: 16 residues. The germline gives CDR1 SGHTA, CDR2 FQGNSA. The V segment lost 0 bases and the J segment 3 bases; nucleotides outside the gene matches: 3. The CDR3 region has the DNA TGTGCCAGCAGCTTAGCGGGACAGGGCTTCAATCAGCCCCAGCATTTT. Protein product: CASSLAGQGFNQPQHF.

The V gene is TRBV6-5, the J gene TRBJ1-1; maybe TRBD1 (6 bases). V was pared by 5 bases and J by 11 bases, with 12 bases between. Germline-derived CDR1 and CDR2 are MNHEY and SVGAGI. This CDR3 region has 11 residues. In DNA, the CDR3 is TGTGCCAGCAGTACTACAGGGAGCGCTTTCTTT. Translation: CASSTTGSAFF.

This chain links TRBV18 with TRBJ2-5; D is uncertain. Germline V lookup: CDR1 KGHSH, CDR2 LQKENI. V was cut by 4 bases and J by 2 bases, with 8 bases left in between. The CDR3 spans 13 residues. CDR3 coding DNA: TGTGCCAGCTCACTCCAGTGGCAAGAGACCCAGTACTTC. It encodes CASSLQWQETQYF.